Included here is one T cell receptor beta chain sequence, with context. This sample is part of a study of blood T cell repertoires in COVID-19. Study details: COVID-19 samples collected from the United States, Italy and Spain covered acute and convalescent phases. PBMCs, B-cell-depleted T cells, or T cells were the source of the cDNA or gDNA that made up the material.

In the original workflow: Reference gene primer amplification yielded estimated nucleated cell counts. Produced via immunoSEQ multiplex PCR; TCRdb's table is partial and in-frame only. The D gene and trimming were derived from the DNA, and the V and J assignments and clone size from that table. The table shows roughly 230,000 clones, with roughly 83% occurring only once. The CDR3 covers 16 residues. Germline loops: CDR1 KGHDR, CDR2 SFDVKD. Trimming shortened V by 5 bases and J by 3 bases, and 17 bases separated the two germline ends. The material sequenced was peripheral blood. The TCR originated in a man aged 40-49 years with acute or convalescent COVID-19. The chain employs TRBV24-1 and TRBJ2-3, with D possibly matching TRBD2 (6 bases). CDR3 region: CATSGASVRGTDTQYF. The DNA for the CDR3 is TGTGCCACCAGTGGAGCTAGCGTTCGGGGGACAGATACGCAGTATTTT.